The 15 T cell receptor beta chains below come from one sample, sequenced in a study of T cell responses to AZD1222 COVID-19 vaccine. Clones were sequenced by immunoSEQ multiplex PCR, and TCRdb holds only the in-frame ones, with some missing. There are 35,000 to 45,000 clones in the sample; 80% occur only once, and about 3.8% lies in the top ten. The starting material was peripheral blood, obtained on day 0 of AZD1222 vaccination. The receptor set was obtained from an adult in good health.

The CDR3 DNA reads TGTGCCAGTGGGCCCTGGGGACAAGGGGACTATGGCTACACCTTC. Protein sequence: CASGPWGQGDYGYTF. The chain recombines TRBV19 with TRBJ1-2; D is perhaps TRBD1 (6 bases). V lost 8 bases to trimming and J lost 3 bases, with 19 bases between them. Per germline, CDR1 LNHDA and CDR2 SQIVND (reference sequence). The CDR3 sequence is 15 residues long.

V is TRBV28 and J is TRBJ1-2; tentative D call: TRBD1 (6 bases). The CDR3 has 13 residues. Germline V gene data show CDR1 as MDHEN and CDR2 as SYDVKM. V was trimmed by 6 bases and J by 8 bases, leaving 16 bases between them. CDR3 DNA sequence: TGTGCCAGCAGCTGGACAGCGGCCGTCGGCTACACCTTC. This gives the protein CASSWTAAVGYTF.

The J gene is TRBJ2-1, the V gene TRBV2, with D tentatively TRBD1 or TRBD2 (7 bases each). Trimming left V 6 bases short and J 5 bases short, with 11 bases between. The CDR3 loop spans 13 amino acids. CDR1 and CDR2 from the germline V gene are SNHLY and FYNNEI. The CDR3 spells CASSRGRDNEQFF. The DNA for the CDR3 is TGTGCCAGCAGCAGGGGGAGGGACAATGAGCAGTTCTTC.

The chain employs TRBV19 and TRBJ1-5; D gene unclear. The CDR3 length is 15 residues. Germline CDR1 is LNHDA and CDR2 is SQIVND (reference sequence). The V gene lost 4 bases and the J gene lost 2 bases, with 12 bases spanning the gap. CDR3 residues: CASSSFFGGNQPQHF. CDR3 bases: TGTGCCAGTAGTAGTTTCTTTGGGGGCAATCAGCCCCAGCATTTT.

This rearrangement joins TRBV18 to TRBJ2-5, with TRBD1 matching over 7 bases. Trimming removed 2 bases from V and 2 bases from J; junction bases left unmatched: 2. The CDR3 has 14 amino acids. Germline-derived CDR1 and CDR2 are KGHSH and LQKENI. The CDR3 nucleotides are TGTGCCAGCTCACCAGCCAGGGGGCAAGAGACCCAGTACTTC. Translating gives CASSPARGQETQYF.

The DNA for the CDR3 is TGTGCCAGCAGTTTCAGCACAACGGGACGGTCGGTCTATGGCTACACCTTC. Its protein product is CASSFSTTGRSVYGYTF. The chain combines TRBV7-2 with TRBJ1-2; D is perhaps TRBD1 (5 bases). This CDR3 spans 17 amino acids. The V gene's germline CDR1 is SGHTA and CDR2 FQGNSA. Trimming left V 6 bases short and J 4 bases short, with 24 bases between.

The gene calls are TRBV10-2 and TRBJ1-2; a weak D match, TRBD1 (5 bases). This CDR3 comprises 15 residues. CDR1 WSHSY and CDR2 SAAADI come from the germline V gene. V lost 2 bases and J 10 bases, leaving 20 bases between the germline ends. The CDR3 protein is CASSEGRRGIVDYTF. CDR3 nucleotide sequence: TGCGCCAGCAGTGAGGGGCGTCGGGGGATCGTGGACTACACCTTC.

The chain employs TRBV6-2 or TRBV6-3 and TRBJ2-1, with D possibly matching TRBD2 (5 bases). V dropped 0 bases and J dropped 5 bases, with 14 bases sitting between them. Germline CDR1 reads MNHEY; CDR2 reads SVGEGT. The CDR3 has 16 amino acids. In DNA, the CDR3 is TGTGCCAGCAGTTACTCGAGGGTCTTGAAAAACAATGAGCAGTTCTTC. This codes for CASSYSRVLKNNEQFF.

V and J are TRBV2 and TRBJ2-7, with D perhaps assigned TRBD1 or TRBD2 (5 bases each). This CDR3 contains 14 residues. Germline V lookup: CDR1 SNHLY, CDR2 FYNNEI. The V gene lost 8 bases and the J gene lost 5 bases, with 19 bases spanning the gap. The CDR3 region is CASHPDGARNEQYF. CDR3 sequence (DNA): TGTGCCAGCCACCCTGACGGGGCGCGGAACGAGCAGTACTTC.

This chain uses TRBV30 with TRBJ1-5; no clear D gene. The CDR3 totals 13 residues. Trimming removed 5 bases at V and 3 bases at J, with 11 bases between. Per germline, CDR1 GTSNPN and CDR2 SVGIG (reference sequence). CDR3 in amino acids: CAWGWRDNQPQHF. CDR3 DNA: TGTGCCTGGGGTTGGAGGGACAATCAGCCCCAGCATTTT.

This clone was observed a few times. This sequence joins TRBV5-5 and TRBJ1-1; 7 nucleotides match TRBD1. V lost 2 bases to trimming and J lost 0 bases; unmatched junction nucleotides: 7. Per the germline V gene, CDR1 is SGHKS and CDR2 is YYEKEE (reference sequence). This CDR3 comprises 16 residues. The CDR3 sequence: CASSFRGTALNTEAFF. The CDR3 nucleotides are TGTGCCAGCAGCTTTCGCGGGACAGCCCTGAACACTGAAGCTTTCTTT.

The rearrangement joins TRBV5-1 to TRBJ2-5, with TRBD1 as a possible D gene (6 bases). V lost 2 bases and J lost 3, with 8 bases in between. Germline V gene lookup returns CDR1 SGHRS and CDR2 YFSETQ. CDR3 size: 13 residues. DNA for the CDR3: TGCGCCAGCAGCTTACAGGGTGAAGAGACCCAGTACTTC. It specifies CASSLQGEETQYF.

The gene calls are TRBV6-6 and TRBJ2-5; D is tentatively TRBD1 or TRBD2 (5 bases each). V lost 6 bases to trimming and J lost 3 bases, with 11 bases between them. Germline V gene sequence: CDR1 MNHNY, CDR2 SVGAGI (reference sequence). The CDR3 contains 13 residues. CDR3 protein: CASSRDVKETQYF. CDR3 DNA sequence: TGTGCCAGCAGCCGGGACGTCAAAGAGACCCAGTACTTC.

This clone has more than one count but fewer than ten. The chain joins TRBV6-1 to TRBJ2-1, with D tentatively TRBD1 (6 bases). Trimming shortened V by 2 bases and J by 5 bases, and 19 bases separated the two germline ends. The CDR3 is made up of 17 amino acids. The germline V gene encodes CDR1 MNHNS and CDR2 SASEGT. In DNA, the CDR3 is TGTGCCAGCAGTGAATTCTTGTACAGGGTCCACAACAATGAGCAGTTCTTC. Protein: CASSEFLYRVHNNEQFF.

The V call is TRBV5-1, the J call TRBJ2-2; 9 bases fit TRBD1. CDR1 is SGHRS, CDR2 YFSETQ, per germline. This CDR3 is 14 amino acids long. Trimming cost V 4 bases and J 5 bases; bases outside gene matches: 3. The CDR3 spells CASSLDRGTGELFF. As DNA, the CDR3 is TGCGCCAGCAGCCTCGACAGGGGGACCGGGGAGCTGTTTTTT.